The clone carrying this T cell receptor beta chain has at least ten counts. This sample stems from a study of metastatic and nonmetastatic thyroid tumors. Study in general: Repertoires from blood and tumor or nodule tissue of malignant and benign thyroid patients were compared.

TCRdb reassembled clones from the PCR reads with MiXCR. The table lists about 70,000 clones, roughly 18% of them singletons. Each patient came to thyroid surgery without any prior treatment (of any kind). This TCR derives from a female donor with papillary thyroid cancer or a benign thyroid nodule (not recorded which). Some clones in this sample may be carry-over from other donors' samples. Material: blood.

The CDR3 nucleotides are TGTGCCAGCAGAGGGGTAAGGGAGCAGTACTTC. It codes for CASRGVREQYF. This chain links TRBV27 with TRBJ2-7; a possible D gene is TRBD1 (5 bases). Trimming took off 6 bases at V and 7 bases at J, with 10 bases between the two ends. Germline V gene sequence: CDR1 MNHEY, CDR2 SMNVEV (reference sequence). The CDR3 has 11 residues.